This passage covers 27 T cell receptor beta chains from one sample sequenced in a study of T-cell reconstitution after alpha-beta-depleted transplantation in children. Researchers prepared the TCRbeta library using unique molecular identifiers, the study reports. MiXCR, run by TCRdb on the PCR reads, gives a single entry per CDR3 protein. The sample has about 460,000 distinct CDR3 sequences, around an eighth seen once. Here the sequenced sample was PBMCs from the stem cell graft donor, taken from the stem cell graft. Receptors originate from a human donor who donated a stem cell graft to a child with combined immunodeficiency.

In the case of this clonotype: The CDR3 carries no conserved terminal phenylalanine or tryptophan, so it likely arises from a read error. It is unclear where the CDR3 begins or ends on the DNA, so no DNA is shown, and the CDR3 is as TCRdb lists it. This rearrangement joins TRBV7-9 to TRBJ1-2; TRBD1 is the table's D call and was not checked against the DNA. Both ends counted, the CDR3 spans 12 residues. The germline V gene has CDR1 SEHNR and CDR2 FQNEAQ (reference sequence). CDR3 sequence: CASSFPGNHVEV.

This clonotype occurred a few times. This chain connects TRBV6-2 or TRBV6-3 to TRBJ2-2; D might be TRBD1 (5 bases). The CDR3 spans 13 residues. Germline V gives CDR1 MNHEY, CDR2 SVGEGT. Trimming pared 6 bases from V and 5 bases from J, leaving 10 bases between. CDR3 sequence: CASRKKGTGELFF. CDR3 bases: TGTGCCAGCAGAAAAAAGGGGACCGGGGAGCTGTTTTTT.

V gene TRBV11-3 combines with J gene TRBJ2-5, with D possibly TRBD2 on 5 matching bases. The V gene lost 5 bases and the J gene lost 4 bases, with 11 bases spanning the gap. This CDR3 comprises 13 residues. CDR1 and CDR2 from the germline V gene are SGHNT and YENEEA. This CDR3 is CASSTGVGETQYF. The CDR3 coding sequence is TGTGCCAGCAGCACCGGGGTAGGAGAGACCCAGTACTTC.

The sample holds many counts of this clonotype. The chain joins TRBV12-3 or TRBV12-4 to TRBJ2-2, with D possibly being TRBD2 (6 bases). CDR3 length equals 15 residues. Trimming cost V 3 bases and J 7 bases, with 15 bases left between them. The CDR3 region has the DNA TGTGCCAGCAGTTTCCGGGACTTTTCGGGCGGGGAGCTGTTTTTT. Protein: CASSFRDFSGGELFF.

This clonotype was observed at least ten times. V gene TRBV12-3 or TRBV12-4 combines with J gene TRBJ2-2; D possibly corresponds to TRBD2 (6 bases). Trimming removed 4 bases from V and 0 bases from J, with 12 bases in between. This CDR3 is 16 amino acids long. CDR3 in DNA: TGTGCCAGCAGTTCGGGGACTCTGGCGAACACCGGGGAGCTGTTTTTT. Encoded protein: CASSSGTLANTGELFF.

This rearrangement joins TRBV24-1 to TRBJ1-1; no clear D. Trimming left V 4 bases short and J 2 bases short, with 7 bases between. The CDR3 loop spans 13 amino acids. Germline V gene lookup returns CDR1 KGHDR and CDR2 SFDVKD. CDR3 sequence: CATSDLVNTEAFF. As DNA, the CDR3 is TGTGCCACCAGTGACCTAGTAAACACTGAAGCTTTCTTT.

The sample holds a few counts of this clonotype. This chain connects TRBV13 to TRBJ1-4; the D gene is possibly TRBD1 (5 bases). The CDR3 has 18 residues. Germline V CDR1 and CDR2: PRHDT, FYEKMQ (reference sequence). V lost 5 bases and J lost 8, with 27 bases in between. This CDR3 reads CASSLAGVGYERHEKLFF. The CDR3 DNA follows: TGTGCCAGCAGCCTCGCGGGGGTCGGCTATGAGAGGCACGAAAAACTGTTTTTT.

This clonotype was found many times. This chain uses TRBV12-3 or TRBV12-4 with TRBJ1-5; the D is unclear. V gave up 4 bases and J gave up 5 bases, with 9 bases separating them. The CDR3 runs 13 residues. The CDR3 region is CASSWAGDQPQHF. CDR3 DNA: TGTGCCAGCAGTTGGGCAGGAGATCAGCCCCAGCATTTT.

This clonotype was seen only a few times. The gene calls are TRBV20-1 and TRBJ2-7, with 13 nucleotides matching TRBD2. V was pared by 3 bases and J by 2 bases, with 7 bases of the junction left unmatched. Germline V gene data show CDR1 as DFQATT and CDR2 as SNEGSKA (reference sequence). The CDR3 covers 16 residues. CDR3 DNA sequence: TGCAGTGCTAGCGGGGGACTAGCGGGATCAACCTACGAGCAGTACTTC. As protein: CSASGGLAGSTYEQYF.

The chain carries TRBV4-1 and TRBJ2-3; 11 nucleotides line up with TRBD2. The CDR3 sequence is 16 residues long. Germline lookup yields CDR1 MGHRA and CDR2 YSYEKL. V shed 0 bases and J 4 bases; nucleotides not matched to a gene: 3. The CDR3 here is CASSQELAGAPDTQYF. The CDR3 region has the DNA TGCGCCAGCAGCCAAGAACTAGCGGGAGCGCCAGATACGCAGTATTTT.

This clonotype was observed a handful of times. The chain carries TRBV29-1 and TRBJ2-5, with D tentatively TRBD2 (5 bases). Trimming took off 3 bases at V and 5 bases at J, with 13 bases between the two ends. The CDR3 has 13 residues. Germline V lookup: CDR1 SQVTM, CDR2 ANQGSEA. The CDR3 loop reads CSVERAERETQYF. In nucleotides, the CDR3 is TGCAGCGTTGAGAGGGCGGAGAGGGAGACCCAGTACTTC.

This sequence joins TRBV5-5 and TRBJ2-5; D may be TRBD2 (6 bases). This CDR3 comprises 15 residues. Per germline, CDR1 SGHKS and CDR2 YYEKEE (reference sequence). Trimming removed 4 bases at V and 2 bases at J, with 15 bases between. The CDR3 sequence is CASSPPGAVQETQYF. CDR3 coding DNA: TGTGCCAGCAGCCCTCCGGGAGCGGTTCAAGAGACCCAGTACTTC. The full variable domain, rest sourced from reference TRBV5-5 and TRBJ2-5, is DAGVTQSPTHLIKTRGQQVTLRCSPISGHKSVSWYQQVLGQGPQFIFQYYEKEERGRGNFPDRFSARQFPNYSSELNVNALLLGDSALYLCASSPPGAVQETQYFGPGTRLLVL.

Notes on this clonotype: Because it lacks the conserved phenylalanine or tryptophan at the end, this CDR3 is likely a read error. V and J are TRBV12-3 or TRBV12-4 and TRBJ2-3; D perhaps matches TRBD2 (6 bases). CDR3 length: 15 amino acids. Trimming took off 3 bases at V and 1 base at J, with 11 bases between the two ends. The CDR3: CASSFLTGGTDTQYC. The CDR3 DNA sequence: TGTGCCAGCAGTTTTCTAACGGGGGGCACAGATACGCAGTATTGT.

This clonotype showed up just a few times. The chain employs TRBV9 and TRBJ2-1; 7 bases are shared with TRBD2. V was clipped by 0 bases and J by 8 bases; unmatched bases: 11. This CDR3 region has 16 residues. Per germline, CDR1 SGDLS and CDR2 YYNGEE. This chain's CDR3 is CASSVGWVGGEDEQFF. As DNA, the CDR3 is TGTGCCAGCAGCGTAGGATGGGTGGGAGGGGAGGATGAGCAGTTCTTC.

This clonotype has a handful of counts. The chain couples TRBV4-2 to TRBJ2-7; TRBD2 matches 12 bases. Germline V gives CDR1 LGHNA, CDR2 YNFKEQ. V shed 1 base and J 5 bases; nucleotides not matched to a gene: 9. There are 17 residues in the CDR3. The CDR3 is CASSQGLAGGSIDEQYF. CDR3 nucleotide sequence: TGTGCCAGCAGCCAAGGGCTAGCGGGGGGGAGTATAGACGAGCAGTACTTC.

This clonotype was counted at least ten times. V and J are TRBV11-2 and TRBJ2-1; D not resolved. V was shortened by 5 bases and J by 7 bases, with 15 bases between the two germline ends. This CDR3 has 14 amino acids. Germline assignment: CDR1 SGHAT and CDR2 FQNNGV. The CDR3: CASSPLVQANEQFF. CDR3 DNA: TGTGCCAGCAGCCCCCTCGTCCAAGCGAATGAGCAGTTCTTC.

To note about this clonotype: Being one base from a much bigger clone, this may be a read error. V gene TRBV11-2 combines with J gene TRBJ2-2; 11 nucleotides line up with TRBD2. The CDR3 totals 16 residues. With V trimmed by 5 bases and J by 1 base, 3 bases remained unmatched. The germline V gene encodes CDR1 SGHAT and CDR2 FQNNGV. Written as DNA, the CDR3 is TGTGCCAGCAGCAAAGGACTAGCGGGGAACACCGGGGAGCTGTTTTTT. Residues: CASSKGLAGNTGELFF.

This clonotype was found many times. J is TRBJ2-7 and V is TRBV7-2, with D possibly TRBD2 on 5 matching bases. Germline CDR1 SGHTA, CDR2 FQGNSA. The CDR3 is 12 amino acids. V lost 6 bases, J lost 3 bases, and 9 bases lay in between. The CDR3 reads CASSRTVYEQYF. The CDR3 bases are TGTGCCAGCAGTCGGACTGTCTACGAGCAGTACTTC.

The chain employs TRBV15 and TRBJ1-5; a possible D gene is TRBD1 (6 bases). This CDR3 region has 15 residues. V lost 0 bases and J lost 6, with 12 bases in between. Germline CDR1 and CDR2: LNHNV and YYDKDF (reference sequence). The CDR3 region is CATSRDRGLSQPQHF. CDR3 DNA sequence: TGTGCCACCAGCAGAGATCGGGGGCTTAGTCAGCCCCAGCATTTT.

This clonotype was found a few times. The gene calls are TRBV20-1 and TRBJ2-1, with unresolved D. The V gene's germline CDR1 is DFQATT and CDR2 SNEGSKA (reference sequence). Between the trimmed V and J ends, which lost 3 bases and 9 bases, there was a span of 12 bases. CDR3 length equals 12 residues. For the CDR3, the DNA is TGCAGTGCTAGTCTGGGTTTAGTTGAGCAGTTCTTC. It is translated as CSASLGLVEQFF.

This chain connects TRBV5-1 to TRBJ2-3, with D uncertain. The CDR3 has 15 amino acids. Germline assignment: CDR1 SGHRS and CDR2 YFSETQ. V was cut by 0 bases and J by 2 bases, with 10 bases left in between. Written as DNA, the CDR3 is TGCGCCAGCAGCTTGGCCGAGACCCACACAGATACGCAGTATTTT. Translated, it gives CASSLAETHTDTQYF. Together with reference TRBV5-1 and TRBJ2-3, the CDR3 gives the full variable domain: KAGVTQTPRYLIKTRGQQVTLSCSPISGHRSVSWYQQTPGQGLQFLFEYFSETQRNKGNFPGRFSGRQFSNSRSEMNVSTLELGDSALYLCASSLAETHTDTQYFGPGTRLTVL.

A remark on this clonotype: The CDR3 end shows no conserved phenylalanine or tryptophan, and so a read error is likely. CDR3 in DNA: TGTGCCAGCAGCCCCCTCCGACAGGGCAGTCAAGAGACCCAGTACTTG. Its translation is CASSPLRQGSQETQYL. The chain links TRBV7-9 to TRBJ2-5, with 7 bases that match TRBD1. Trimming at V came to 5 bases and at J to 2 bases, leaving 11 bases not matched to a gene. This CDR3 is built from 16 residues. CDR1 and CDR2 from the germline V gene are SEHNR and FQNEAQ (reference sequence).

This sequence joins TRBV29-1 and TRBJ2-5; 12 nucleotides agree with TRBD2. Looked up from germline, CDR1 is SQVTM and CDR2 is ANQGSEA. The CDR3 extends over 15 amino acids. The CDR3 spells CTTGTSGLTQETQYF. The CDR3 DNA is TGCACCACCGGGACTAGCGGGCTCACCCAAGAGACCCAGTACTTC.

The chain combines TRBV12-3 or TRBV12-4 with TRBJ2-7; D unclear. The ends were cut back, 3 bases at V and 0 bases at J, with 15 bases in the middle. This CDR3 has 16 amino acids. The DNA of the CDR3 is TGTGCCAGCAGTTTCTCCCCCCTACACCCCTCCTACGAGCAGTACTTC. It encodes CASSFSPLHPSYEQYF.

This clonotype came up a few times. This chain's CDR3 is CASSFKRPTSGNTIYF. The CDR3 DNA sequence: TGTGCCAGCAGTTTCAAGAGACCGACCTCTGGAAACACCATATATTTT. This chain joins TRBV12-3 or TRBV12-4 and TRBJ1-3; no clear D gene. The CDR3 covers 16 residues. V dropped 3 bases and J dropped 0 bases, with 12 bases sitting between them.

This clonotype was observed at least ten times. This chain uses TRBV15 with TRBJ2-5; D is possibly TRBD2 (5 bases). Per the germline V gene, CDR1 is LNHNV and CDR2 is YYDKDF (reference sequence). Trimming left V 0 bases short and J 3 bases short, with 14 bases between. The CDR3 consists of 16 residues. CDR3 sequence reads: CATSRDVREQEETQYF. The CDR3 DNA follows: TGTGCCACCAGCAGAGATGTAAGGGAGCAAGAAGAGACCCAGTACTTC.

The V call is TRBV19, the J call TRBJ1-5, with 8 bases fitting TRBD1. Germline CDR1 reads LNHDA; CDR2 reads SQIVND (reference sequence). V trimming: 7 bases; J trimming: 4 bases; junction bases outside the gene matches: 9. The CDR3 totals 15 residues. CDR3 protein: CASTVGQGWNQPQHF. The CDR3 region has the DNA TGTGCCAGTACCGTCGGACAGGGATGGAATCAGCCCCAGCATTTT. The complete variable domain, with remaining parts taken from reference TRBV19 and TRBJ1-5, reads DGGITQSPKYLFRKEGQNVTLSCEQNLNHDAMYWYRQDPGQGLRLIYYSQIVNDFQKGDIAEGYSVSREKKESFPLTVTSAQKNPTAFYLCASTVGQGWNQPQHFGDGTRLSIL.